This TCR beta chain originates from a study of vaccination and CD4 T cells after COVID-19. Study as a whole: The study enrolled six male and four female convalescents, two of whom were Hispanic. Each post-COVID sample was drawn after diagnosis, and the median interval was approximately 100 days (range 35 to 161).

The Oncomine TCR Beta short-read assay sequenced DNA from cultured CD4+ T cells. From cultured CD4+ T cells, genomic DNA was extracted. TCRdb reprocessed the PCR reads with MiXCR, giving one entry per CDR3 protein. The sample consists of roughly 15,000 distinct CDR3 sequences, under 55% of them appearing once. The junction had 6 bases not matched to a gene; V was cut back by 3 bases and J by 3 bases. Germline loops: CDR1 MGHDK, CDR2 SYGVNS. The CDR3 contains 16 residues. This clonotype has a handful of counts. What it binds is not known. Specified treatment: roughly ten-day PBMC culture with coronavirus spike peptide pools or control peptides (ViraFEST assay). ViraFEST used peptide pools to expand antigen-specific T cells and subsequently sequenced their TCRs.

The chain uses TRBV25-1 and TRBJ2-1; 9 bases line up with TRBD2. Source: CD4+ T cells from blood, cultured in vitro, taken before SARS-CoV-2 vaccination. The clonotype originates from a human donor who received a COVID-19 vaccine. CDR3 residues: CASSDRSGGHYNEQFF. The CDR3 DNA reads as TGTGCCAGCAGTGACCGCAGCGGGGGGCACTACAATGAGCAGTTCTTC.